This T cell receptor beta chain was identified in a study of beta chain features in type 1 diabetes. Study-wide findings and caveats: People with Type 1 diabetes carried modestly yet significantly shorter TCRB CDR3s in all four CD4+ subsets.

The CDR3 runs 13 residues. Germline values: CDR1 SGHTA, CDR2 FQGNSA. Trimming pared 6 bases from V and 5 bases from J, leaving 13 bases between. About this clone itself: Its antigen is undetermined.

The study reverse transcribed the entire isolated RNA, so it sequenced expressed TCRB transcripts. Naive, central memory and regulatory T cell samples produced a mean of roughly 3.9 million reads. Profiled with immunoSEQ multiplex PCR; TCRdb holds only in-frame clones, not every one. The sample consists of about 700,000 clones, 13% of them appearing once. This chain joins TRBV7-2 and TRBJ2-5; tentative D call: TRBD2 (7 bases). The source of this sequence is a young man with type 1 diabetes. Source material: naive CD4+ T cells from blood. Here the CDR3 DNA reads TGTGCCAGCAGGTTCGCGGGGGCGGAGACCCAGTACTTC. This codes for CASRFAGAETQYF.